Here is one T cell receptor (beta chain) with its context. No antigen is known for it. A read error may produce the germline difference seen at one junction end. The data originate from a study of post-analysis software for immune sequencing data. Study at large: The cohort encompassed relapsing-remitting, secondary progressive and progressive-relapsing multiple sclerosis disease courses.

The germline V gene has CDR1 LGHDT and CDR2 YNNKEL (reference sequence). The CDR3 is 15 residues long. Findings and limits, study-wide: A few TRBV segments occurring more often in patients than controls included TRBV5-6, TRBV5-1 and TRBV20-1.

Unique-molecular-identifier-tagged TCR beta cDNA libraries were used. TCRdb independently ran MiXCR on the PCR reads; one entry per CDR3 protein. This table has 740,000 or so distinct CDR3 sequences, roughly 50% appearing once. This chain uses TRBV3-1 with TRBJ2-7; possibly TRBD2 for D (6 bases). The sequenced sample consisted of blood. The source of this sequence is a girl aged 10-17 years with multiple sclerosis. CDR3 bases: TGTGCCAGCAACCAAGCTAGCGCTGCTTACTACGAGCAGTACTTC. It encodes CASNQASAAYYEQYF.